The rows below give T cell receptor beta chains drawn from one sample of a study of T cell repertoires in cytomegalovirus infection. TCRdb reanalysed the reads using MiXCR and keeps one entry per CDR3 protein. The data contain some 800,000 distinct CDR3 sequences, 29% of them singletons. Antigen specificity for these receptors is unknown. The specimen was cultured CD8+ T cells from PBMCs, collected from culture after CMV antigen stimulation. These receptors were collected from a human donor in good health (CMV status not recorded). Some clones in this sample may be carry-over from other donors' samples. Both conserved end residues are part of each CDR3. The D gene is left open where the match is weak. Size tells how often a clone was seen (once, few, many) or the class of an expanded clone, and some rows leave it out.

J,V,size,D,CDR3,DNA
TRBJ2-1,TRBV6-2/TRBV6-3,.,.,CASSYEGQIYNEQFF,TGTGCCAGCAGTTACGAAGGACAAATATACAATGAGCAGTTCTTC
TRBJ1-1,TRBV14,.,.,CASSQVSGFYTEAFF,TGTGCCAGCAGCCAAGTGTCTGGTTTTTACACTGAAGCTTTCTTT
TRBJ2-1,TRBV19,few,.,CASSPWEGDNEQFF,TGTGCCAGTAGTCCCTGGGAGGGGGACAATGAGCAGTTCTTC
TRBJ1-6,TRBV7-6,.,.,CASSWYNSPLHF,TGTGCCAGCAGCTGGTATAATTCACCCCTCCACTTT
TRBJ1-6,TRBV7-9,once,.,CASREKAGDDSPLHF,TGTGCCAGCAGAGAAAAGGCCGGGGATGATTCACCCCTCCACTTT
TRBJ2-3,TRBV10-3,.,TRBD2,CAIRSLAGGGTDTQYF,TGTGCCATCAGATCCTTAGCGGGGGGTGGAACAGATACGCAGTATTTT
TRBJ1-1,TRBV15,.,TRBD1,CATSPWDREDTEAFF,TGTGCCACCAGCCCCTGGGACAGGGAGGACACTGAAGCTTTCTTT
TRBJ1-1,TRBV7-9,few,.,CASSSKPTKWVNTEAFF,TGTGCCAGCAGCTCCAAACCCACAAAATGGGTGAACACTGAAGCTTTCTTT
TRBJ1-2,TRBV14,.,.,CASSQGGYEYGYTF,TGTGCCAGCAGCCAAGGAGGGTATGAATATGGCTACACCTTC
TRBJ1-1,TRBV20-1,.,.,CSARGEKRNTEAFF,TGCAGTGCTAGAGGAGAGAAGCGGAACACTGAAGCTTTCTTT
TRBJ1-1,TRBV4-1,.,.,CASSQVGVRTEAFF,TGCGCCAGCAGCCAAGTAGGGGTTAGAACTGAAGCTTTCTTT
TRBJ2-5,TRBV25-1,.,.,CASSEQDSQETQYF,TGTGCCAGCAGTGAACAGGACAGCCAAGAGACCCAGTACTTC
TRBJ2-3,TRBV6-1,many,.,CASTLKEDGASSTDTQYF,TGTGCCAGCACTCTGAAGGAGGATGGGGCCTCTAGCACAGATACGCAGTATTTT
TRBJ1-1,TRBV25-1,.,TRBD1,CASSERRGHRTEAFF,TGTGCCAGCAGTGAACGAAGGGGGCACCGCACTGAAGCTTTCTTT
TRBJ2-3,TRBV7-2,many,.,CASSPGPLLRTDTQYF,TGTGCCAGCAGCCCGGGGCCCCTTCTGCGCACAGATACGCAGTATTTT
TRBJ2-1,TRBV7-8,many,TRBD1,CASSPKSGQGFDNEQFF,TGTGCCAGCAGCCCTAAGTCGGGACAGGGTTTCGACAATGAGCAGTTCTTC
TRBJ2-5,TRBV7-2,many,.,CASSALGGLQETQYF,TGTGCCAGCAGCGCCTTGGGGGGCCTCCAAGAGACCCAGTACTTC
TRBJ1-2,TRBV19,few,.,CASSILTAYGYTF,TGTGCCAGTAGTATCCTGACAGCCTATGGCTACACCTTC
TRBJ2-1,TRBV12-3/TRBV12-4,.,TRBD2,CASSGGGELVNNEQFF,TGTGCCAGCAGTGGGGGGGGGGAACTAGTAAACAATGAGCAGTTCTTC
TRBJ1-5,TRBV27,few,.,CASSLGGGEARNEPQHF,TGTGCCAGCAGTTTAGGTGGGGGTGAAGCTCGTAATGAGCCCCAGCATTTT
TRBJ1-2,TRBV29-1,few,.,CSVYSGSNYGYTF,TGCAGCGTTTATTCAGGTTCTAACTATGGCTACACCTTC
TRBJ2-5,TRBV7-8,many,.,CASSTPGQDQETQYF,TGTGCCAGCAGCACCCCGGGGCAGGACCAAGAGACCCAGTACTTC
TRBJ2-2,TRBV9,.,.,CASSVEGVPSTGELFF,TGTGCCAGCAGCGTAGAAGGAGTCCCATCCACCGGGGAGCTGTTTTTT
TRBJ2-7,TRBV27,few,.,CASSFGQYYEQYF,TGTGCCAGCAGTTTCGGACAGTACTACGAGCAGTACTTC
TRBJ1-5,TRBV7-8,many,.,CASSLNRHIGSNQPQHF,TGTGCCAGCAGCTTGAACAGGCACATAGGAAGCAATCAGCCCCAGCATTTT